The rows below give T cell receptor beta chains drawn from one sample of a study of identical twins. TCRdb independently ran MiXCR on the 5' RACE reads; one entry per CDR3 protein. The data contain hundreds of thousands of distinct CDR3 sequences, 18% of them singletons. The same sample was also used in a study of T cells expressing NK-cell markers.

Sequenced input: PBMCs. The receptors here all came from a woman younger than 35 in good health. Each CDR3 is given with its conserved first and last residue. The D gene is left open where the match is weak. Size tells how often a clone was seen (once, few, many) or the class of an expanded clone, and some rows leave it out.

TRBV20-1,NA,few,TRBJ1-1,CSADFSGNDFF,TGCAGTGCTGATTTCTCCGGGAATGATTTCTTT
TRBV5-1,NA,NA,TRBJ2-6,CASSLAAHPTRVSGANVLTF,TGCGCCAGCAGCTTGGCGGCACACCCCACTAGGGTCTCTGGGGCCAACGTCCTGACTTTC
TRBV20-1,TRBD1,few,TRBJ1-5,CSASRDREGGQPQHF,TGCAGTGCCTCAAGGGACAGGGAGGGAGGTCAGCCCCAGCATTTT
TRBV5-1,TRBD2,few,TRBJ2-2,CASSLLAGDTGELFF,TGCGCCAGCAGCCTACTAGCGGGTGACACCGGGGAGCTGTTTTTT
TRBV7-9,NA,NA,TRBJ2-7,CASSQLTGKDHEQYF,TGTGCCAGCAGCCAGCTCACAGGGAAGGATCACGAGCAGTACTTC
TRBV10-2,NA,few,TRBJ2-1,CASSGYHEQFF,TGCGCCAGCAGTGGGTACCATGAGCAGTTCTTC
TRBV12-3/TRBV12-4,NA,NA,TRBJ2-7,CASSLTWQLPYEQYF,TGTGCCAGCAGTTTAACGTGGCAGCTCCCCTACGAGCAGTACTTC
TRBV12-3/TRBV12-4,TRBD2,many,TRBJ2-2,CASNPLAGGRTGELFF,TGTGCCAGCAACCCTCTAGCGGGGGGGCGCACCGGGGAGCTGTTTTTT
TRBV5-1,NA,NA,TRBJ2-1,CASSDDGSASYNEQFF,TGCGCCAGCAGCGATGACGGGAGCGCGTCCTACAATGAGCAGTTCTTC
TRBV18,TRBD1,NA,TRBJ1-2,CASSATGDGYTF,TGTGCCAGCTCTGCGACAGGGGACGGCTACACCTTC
TRBV7-9,TRBD1,NA,TRBJ2-7,CASSLSFWDRLSYEQYF,TGTGCCAGCAGCTTATCCTTTTGGGACAGACTCTCCTACGAGCAGTACTTC
TRBV7-2,NA,NA,TRBJ2-5,CASSLLGLIQETQYF,TGTGCCAGCAGCTTACTAGGGCTGATACAAGAGACCCAGTACTTC
TRBV20-1,TRBD2,NA,TRBJ2-7,CSATGLAVHEQYF,TGCAGTGCTACGGGACTAGCGGTCCACGAGCAGTACTTC
TRBV11-2,TRBD2,few,TRBJ2-1,CASSTPPGTSGRRIGNEQFF,TGTGCCAGCAGCACGCCTCCGGGGACTAGCGGGAGAAGGATTGGGAATGAGCAGTTCTTC
TRBV20-1,TRBD2,few,TRBJ2-3,CSAIAGGRTDTQYF,TGCAGTGCTATAGCGGGGGGGCGTACAGATACGCAGTATTTT
TRBV7-9,NA,NA,TRBJ2-7,CASSSSMDSYEQYF,TGTGCCAGCAGCTCATCTATGGACTCCTACGAGCAGTACTTC
TRBV9,TRBD2,few,TRBJ2-1,CASSGASSGGTNEQFF,TGTGCCAGCAGCGGAGCTTCTAGCGGGGGGACCAATGAGCAGTTCTTC
TRBV7-2,TRBD2,NA,TRBJ2-5,CASSWEGGLAKYF,TGTGCCAGCAGCTGGGAGGGCGGACTAGCTAAGTACTTC
TRBV7-9,TRBD1,few,TRBJ2-3,CASSLGQGPRIDTQYF,TGTGCCAGCAGCTTAGGACAGGGGCCCCGGATAGATACGCAGTATTTT
TRBV7-6,NA,NA,TRBJ1-4,CASSRGGQSNEKLFF,TGTGCCAGCAGCCGCGGCGGACAGTCTAATGAAAAACTGTTTTTT
TRBV12-3/TRBV12-4,NA,few,TRBJ2-3,CASSFSPLIRTDTQYF,TGTGCCAGCAGTTTTAGTCCACTCATACGCACAGATACGCAGTATTTT
TRBV12-3/TRBV12-4,NA,few,TRBJ1-2,CASSISGAEGYTF,TGTGCCAGCAGTATTTCGGGGGCAGAGGGCTACACCTTC
TRBV7-2,TRBD2,NA,TRBJ2-3,CASSTGLAGFLDTQYF,TGTGCCAGCAGCACGGGACTAGCGGGATTTCTCGATACGCAGTATTTT
TRBV6-1,TRBD2,many,TRBJ2-3,CASKLAEPLTDTQYF,TGTGCCAGCAAACTAGCGGAGCCCCTCACAGATACGCAGTATTTT
TRBV5-5,NA,few,TRBJ2-4,CASSLGGVSKNIQYF,TGTGCCAGCAGCTTGGGCGGCGTATCCAAAAACATTCAGTACTTC
TRBV5-1,NA,NA,TRBJ2-1,CASSFSGSLNEQFF,TGCGCCAGCAGCTTCTCCGGGAGTCTCAATGAGCAGTTCTTC
TRBV12-3/TRBV12-4,NA,NA,TRBJ2-1,CASSFQGFSYNEQFF,TGTGCCAGCAGTTTCCAAGGGTTCTCCTACAATGAGCAGTTCTTC
TRBV5-1,NA,NA,TRBJ2-3,CASVQGTSTDTQYF,TGCGCCAGCGTACAGGGGACTAGCACAGATACGCAGTATTTT
TRBV7-2,NA,many,TRBJ2-1,CASSPKATNNEQFF,TGTGCCAGCAGCCCTAAAGCGACCAACAATGAGCAGTTCTTC
TRBV6-2/TRBV6-3,NA,many,TRBJ2-2,CASRWGLAGELFF,TGTGCCAGCAGGTGGGGACTCGCCGGGGAGCTGTTTTTT
TRBV20-1,TRBD2,NA,TRBJ2-3,CSAPKSGRDGTQYF,TGCAGTGCCCCGAAAAGCGGGAGGGACGGTACGCAGTATTTT
TRBV12-3/TRBV12-4,NA,NA,TRBJ1-2,CASGGLIGYTF,TGCGCCAGTGGGGGGCTAATTGGCTACACCTTC
TRBV12-3/TRBV12-4,NA,few,TRBJ2-2,CASRPLNTGELFF,TGTGCCAGCAGACCACTGAACACCGGGGAGCTGTTTTTT
TRBV5-6,NA,few,TRBJ2-5,CASSLWPSWETQYF,TGTGCCAGCAGCTTGTGGCCTAGCTGGGAGACCCAGTACTTC
TRBV12-3/TRBV12-4,NA,few,TRBJ2-3,CASSSGTSPSYTQYF,TGTGCCAGCAGTTCTGGGACAAGCCCATCATATACGCAGTATTTT
TRBV25-1,TRBD2,NA,TRBJ2-2,CASTLGGTRVTGELFF,TGTGCCAGCACCCTGGGAGGGACCCGGGTCACCGGGGAGCTGTTTTTT
TRBV19,NA,few,TRBJ2-2,CASSMKTVENTGELFF,TGTGCCAGTAGTATGAAGACAGTTGAGAACACCGGGGAGCTGTTTTTT
TRBV5-6,TRBD2,NA,TRBJ2-1,CASTLAGVSNEQFF,TGTGCCAGCACACTAGCGGGAGTCTCCAATGAGCAGTTCTTC
TRBV29-1,NA,NA,TRBJ2-1,CSVEDLGGQLF,TGCAGCGTTGAAGATTTAGGAGGGCAGCTCTTC
TRBV7-2,NA,NA,TRBJ2-7,CASRNPSSYEQYF,TGTGCCAGCAGAAATCCTTCTTCCTACGAGCAGTACTTC
TRBV5-1,NA,NA,TRBJ1-1,CASSLGWGGNTEAFF,TGCGCCAGCAGCTTGGGGTGGGGAGGGAACACTGAAGCTTTCTTT
TRBV6-5,TRBD2,few,TRBJ2-1,CASSYHSGRSSYNEQFF,TGTGCCAGCAGTTACCATAGCGGGAGGAGCTCCTACAATGAGCAGTTCTTC
TRBV2,NA,NA,TRBJ2-5,CASSELGQETQYF,TGTGCCAGCAGTGAACTGGGCCAAGAGACCCAGTACTTC
TRBV15,NA,few,TRBJ1-4,CATSRDIPGVGEKLFF,TGTGCCACCAGCAGAGATATTCCAGGGGTTGGAGAAAAACTGTTTTTT
TRBV5-6,NA,few,TRBJ2-7,CASSSRYSYEQYF,TGTGCCAGCAGCTCTCGGTACTCCTACGAGCAGTACTTC
TRBV6-1,TRBD2,NA,TRBJ2-5,CASSVGLAGSETQYF,TGTGCCAGCAGTGTCGGACTAGCGGGCTCAGAGACCCAGTACTTC
TRBV4-3,NA,NA,TRBJ2-3,CASSQDWGRGQYF,TGCGCCAGCAGCCAAGATTGGGGTCGGGGGCAGTATTTT
TRBV6-2/TRBV6-3,NA,NA,TRBJ2-1,CASNLLSSYNEQFF,TGTGCCAGCAACCTACTAAGCTCCTACAATGAGCAGTTCTTC
TRBV18,NA,many,TRBJ1-1,CASSPSREQMNTEAFF,TGTGCCAGCTCACCATCAAGGGAACAGATGAACACTGAAGCTTTCTTT
TRBV20-1,TRBD2,few,TRBJ2-1,CSAIQAGGSYNEQFF,TGCAGTGCTATTCAAGCGGGGGGCTCTTACAATGAGCAGTTCTTC
TRBV20-1,NA,few,TRBJ1-2,CSASGEANYGYTF,TGCAGTGCTAGCGGAGAAGCTAACTATGGCTACACCTTC